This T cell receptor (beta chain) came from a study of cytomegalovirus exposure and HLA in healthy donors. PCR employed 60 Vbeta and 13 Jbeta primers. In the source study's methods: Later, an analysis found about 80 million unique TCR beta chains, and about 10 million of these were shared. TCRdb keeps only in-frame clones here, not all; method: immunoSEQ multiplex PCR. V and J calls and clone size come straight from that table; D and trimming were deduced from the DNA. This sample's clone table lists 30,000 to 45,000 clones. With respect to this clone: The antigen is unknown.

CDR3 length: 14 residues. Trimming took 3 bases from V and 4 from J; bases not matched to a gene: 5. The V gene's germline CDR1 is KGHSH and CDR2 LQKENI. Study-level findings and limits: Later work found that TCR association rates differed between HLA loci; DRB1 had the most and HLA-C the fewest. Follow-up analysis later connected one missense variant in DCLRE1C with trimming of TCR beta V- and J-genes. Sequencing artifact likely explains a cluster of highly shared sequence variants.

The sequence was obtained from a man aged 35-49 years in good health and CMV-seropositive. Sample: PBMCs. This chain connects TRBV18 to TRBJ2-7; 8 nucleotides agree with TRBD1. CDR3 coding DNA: TGTGCCAGCTCACCCCCGGACAGGGCGTACGAGCAGTACTTC. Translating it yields CASSPPDRAYEQYF.